The rows below give T cell receptor beta chains drawn from one sample of a study of cytomegalovirus exposure and HLA in healthy donors. Libraries were prepared by immunoSEQ multiplex PCR; TCRdb keeps only in-frame clonotypes and omits some of them. The profile covers 20,000 to 25,000 clones, with 97% appearing a single time and 10% taken by the ten largest. Sample: PBMCs. These receptors all stem from a man under 40 in good health and CMV-seropositive. Each CDR3 is given with its conserved first and last residue. D genes are given only for firm matches. Clone sizes are given selectively: once, few, many, or a class where the clone is expanded.

d_call j_call v_call clone_size cdr3_nt cdr3_aa
TRBD1 TRBJ1-1 TRBV7-2 . TGTGCCAGCAGCTTAAACAGGGGGACGGTCACTGAAGCTTTCTTT CASSLNRGTVTEAFF
TRBD2 TRBJ2-1 TRBV5-1 . TGCGCCAGCAGCTTGGATGGGGGGAGGGGTGAGCAGTTCTTC CASSLDGGRGEQFF
. TRBJ2-5 TRBV20-1 . TGCAGTGCTGTTCGGGAGACCCAGTACTTC CSAVRETQYF
. TRBJ2-7 TRBV28 . TGTGCCAGCAGCTCTAAAGCCTACGAGCAGTACTTC CASSSKAYEQYF
TRBD1 TRBJ1-5 TRBV27 . TGTGCCAGCAGCCCAGGGGGCCAAGATCAGCCCCAGCATTTT CASSPGGQDQPQHF
. TRBJ1-1 TRBV25-1 . TGTGCCAGCAGACAGATAGGGAGGACTGAAGCTTTCTTT CASRQIGRTEAFF
. TRBJ2-7 TRBV27 . TGTGCCAGCAGTTTATCCAGGGCCCACGAGCAGTACTTC CASSLSRAHEQYF
TRBD2 TRBJ2-1 TRBV28 . TGTGCCAGCAGTTCCCCGGGACTAGCGGGAGTAAATGAGCAGTTCTTC CASSSPGLAGVNEQFF
. TRBJ2-1 TRBV28 . TGTGCCAGCAGTTTATTCGGGGGTGGCATAGACAACGAGCAGTTCTTC CASSLFGGGIDNEQFF
. TRBJ2-3 TRBV13 . TGTGCCAGCAGCGTATTAACAGATACGCAGTATTTT CASSVLTDTQYF
TRBD1 TRBJ1-2 TRBV7-9 . TGTGCCAGCAGCTTAGGAGAGACAGGGGAGAGTGGCTACACCTTC CASSLGETGESGYTF
TRBD1 TRBJ1-3 TRBV30 . TGTGCCTGGACAGGGGGCGTCGGAAACACCATATATTTT CAWTGGVGNTIYF
. TRBJ2-3 TRBV10-3 . TGTGCCACCCAAGGGGCGGATACGCAGTATTTT CATQGADTQYF
TRBD2 TRBJ2-1 TRBV28 once TGTGCCAGCAGTTTAGCGGGAGGTCGGCAGTTCTTC CASSLAGGRQFF
. TRBJ2-7 TRBV28 . TGTGCCAGCAGACCCCCGACAGGCGAGCAGTACTTC CASRPPTGEQYF
TRBD2 TRBJ2-3 TRBV19 . TGTGCCAGTAGTGTTCAACTAGCGGGAGCCGCAGATACGCAGTATTTT CASSVQLAGAADTQYF
. TRBJ2-7 TRBV7-2 . TGTGCCAGCAGCTCGAAGAGCGGATCCTACGAGCAGTACTTC CASSSKSGSYEQYF